The table lists the clone carrying this T cell receptor (beta chain) with many counts. Time point described: persistent/refractory GD, antithyroid drugs over 5 years with positive TRAb. After RNA was extracted from PBMCs, the TCR library was made from it. These data come from a study of regulatory T cells in long-lasting Graves disease. CDR3 size: 15 residues. J gave up 4 bases and V 1 base, and 8 bases lay outside the gene matches. The germline gives CDR1 DFQATT, CDR2 SNEGSKA (reference sequence). Library construction for TCR beta used iRepertoire HTBI primers and Arm-PCR of CDR3 regions. TCRdb used MiXCR to reprocess the multiplex PCR reads, holding one entry per CDR3 protein. The table shows 500,000 to 800,000 distinct CDR3 sequences, with about 30% occurring only once.

The sequences come from peripheral blood mononuclear cells (PBMCs), collected when the disease was refractory, from a patient treated with antithyroid drugs. The sequence derives from a female donor with Graves disease. The chain uses TRBV20-1 and TRBJ2-5; 8 bases map to TRBD1. DNA for the CDR3: TGCAGTGCTAGAGTGGCTCAGGGGGCGAGAGAGACCCAGTACTTC. Amino acids: CSARVAQGARETQYF.